This is a list of T cell receptor beta chains from one sample in a study of cytomegalovirus exposure and HLA in healthy donors. Only in-frame clones appear in the TCRdb table, and some are missing; sequencing was by immunoSEQ multiplex PCR. The table includes 140,000 to 150,000 clones, around 65% detected once. The sample consisted of PBMCs. The receptors were gathered from a male donor in good health and CMV-seronegative. Each CDR3 is given with its conserved first and last residue. Fields, in order: D gene, V gene, clone size, J gene, CDR3 protein, CDR3 DNA. The D gene is left open where the match is weak. Rows may omit the clone size; those that give it use once, few, many or a size class.

>TRBD1|TRBV10-3|few|TRBJ2-1
CAISAPGTGPGEQFF
TGTGCCATCAGCGCCCCCGGGACAGGGCCCGGTGAGCAGTTCTTC
>-|TRBV6-1|few|TRBJ1-1
CASSGGWDTEAFF
TGTGCCAGCAGCGGGGGGTGGGACACTGAAGCTTTCTTT
>TRBD1|TRBV18|-|TRBJ1-5
CASSPVRTGWNQPQHF
TGTGCCAGCTCACCAGTCAGGACAGGGTGGAATCAGCCCCAGCATTTT
>TRBD1|TRBV19|-|TRBJ1-1
CASWDRGRWDTEAFF
TGTGCCAGTTGGGACAGGGGGCGATGGGACACTGAAGCTTTCTTT
>-|TRBV29-1|-|TRBJ1-5
CSFAEGNNQPQHF
TGCAGCTTCGCCGAGGGCAATAATCAGCCCCAGCATTTT
>-|TRBV2|-|TRBJ2-3
CASKEVGGLNTQYF
TGTGCCAGCAAGGAGGTGGGGGGGCTGAATACGCAGTATTTT
>-|TRBV4-1|-|TRBJ2-1
CASSQEALVGYNEQFF
TGCGCCAGCAGCCAAGAGGCACTAGTGGGCTACAATGAGCAGTTCTTC
>-|TRBV6-5|-|TRBJ2-7
CASSSTYEQYF
TGTGCCAGCAGTTCAACGTACGAGCAGTACTTC
>-|TRBV5-1|once|TRBJ2-3
CASSFVVFGSSTDTQYF
TGCGCCAGCAGCTTTGTCGTTTTCGGGTCCAGCACAGATACGCAGTATTTT
>-|TRBV6-5|few|TRBJ1-3
CASSYGASSGNTIYF
TGTGCCAGCAGTTACGGGGCGAGCTCTGGAAACACCATATATTTT
>TRBD1|TRBV2|-|TRBJ1-4
CASSLETGGYGSNEKLFF
TGTGCCAGCAGCCTGGAGACAGGGGGTTATGGGTCTAATGAAAAACTGTTTTTT
>TRBD2|TRBV6-4|-|TRBJ2-1
CASSDWSGGSNEQFF
TGTGCCAGCAGTGACTGGAGCGGGGGTAGTAATGAGCAGTTCTTC
>TRBD1|TRBV6-1|-|TRBJ1-2
CASSETGGYGYTF
TGTGCCAGCAGTGAAACAGGGGGCTATGGCTACACCTTC
>-|TRBV7-9|-|TRBJ1-1
CASSLEVGEAFF
TGTGCCAGCAGCCTAGAGGTGGGAGAGGCTTTCTTT
>TRBD1|TRBV28|few|TRBJ1-5
CASSLDRGLGNQPQHF
TGTGCCAGCAGTTTAGACAGGGGGCTTGGCAATCAGCCCCAGCATTTT
>-|TRBV4-3|-|TRBJ2-7
CASSQRQWGEQYF
TGCGCCAGCAGCCAGCGACAGTGGGGAGAGCAGTACTTC
>TRBD1|TRBV7-6|-|TRBJ2-6
CASSLDRGEANVLTF
TGTGCCAGCAGCTTGGACAGGGGGGAGGCCAACGTCCTGACTTTC
>TRBD1|TRBV9|few|TRBJ2-7
CASSPRDRGREQYF
TGTGCCAGCAGCCCGAGGGACAGGGGACGCGAGCAGTACTTC
>-|TRBV5-1|-|TRBJ1-1
CASRPGDDNTEAFF
TGCGCCAGCAGGCCGGGGGACGATAACACTGAAGCTTTCTTT
>TRBD1|TRBV6-5|-|TRBJ2-1
CASSQDRDHNEQFF
TGTGCCAGCAGCCAGGACAGGGACCACAATGAGCAGTTCTTC
>-|TRBV27|-|TRBJ2-2
CASSLLRSNTGELFF
TGTGCCAGCAGTTTATTACGGTCGAACACCGGGGAGCTGTTTTTT
>TRBD2|TRBV5-1|few|TRBJ2-6
CASSLEAYGTISSGANVLTF
TGCGCCAGCAGCCTGGAGGCATACGGGACTATAAGCTCTGGGGCCAACGTCCTGACTTTC
>-|TRBV4-3|-|TRBJ1-5
CASSQDRAGFQPQHF
TGCGCCAGCAGCCAAGATAGGGCAGGGTTTCAGCCCCAGCATTTT
>-|TRBV6-1|few|TRBJ2-3
CASSEGGGSGDTQYF
TGTGCCAGCAGTGAAGGCGGAGGGTCGGGAGATACGCAGTATTTT
>-|TRBV4-2|-|TRBJ2-1
CASSQTHTGGPNEQFF
TGTGCCAGCAGCCAAACCCACACCGGCGGGCCCAATGAGCAGTTCTTC
>-|TRBV12-5|-|TRBJ1-1
CASGSQGRTEAFF
TGTGCTAGTGGGTCACAGGGCCGCACTGAAGCTTTCTTT
>-|TRBV18|-|TRBJ1-1
CASSPQGASTEAFF
TGTGCCAGCTCACCACAAGGGGCTAGCACTGAAGCTTTCTTT
>TRBD2|TRBV5-1|once|TRBJ2-3
CASSLVAGGDTQYF
TGCGCCAGCAGCTTGGTAGCGGGGGGAGATACGCAGTATTTT
>TRBD2|TRBV5-1|few|TRBJ2-1
CASSREGLGRGNEQFF
TGCGCCAGCAGCCGAGAGGGACTAGGAAGAGGCAATGAGCAGTTCTTC
>-|TRBV7-7|few|TRBJ2-1
CASSLGLDSYNEQFF
TGTGCCAGCAGCTTAGGGCTAGATTCCTACAATGAGCAGTTCTTC
>TRBD1|TRBV30|-|TRBJ1-2
CAWGTGHGYTF
TGTGCCTGGGGGACAGGTCATGGCTACACCTTC
>TRBD1|TRBV9|-|TRBJ1-2
CASSADRGQDGYTF
TGTGCCAGCAGCGCGGACAGGGGGCAGGATGGCTACACCTTC
>TRBD1|TRBV27|-|TRBJ2-1
CASSLVTGVETYNEQFF
TGTGCCAGCAGTTTGGTGACAGGGGTCGAAACCTACAATGAGCAGTTCTTC
>TRBD2|TRBV7-8|-|TRBJ2-1
CASSLAGGAPYNEQFF
TGTGCCAGCAGCTTAGCCGGGGGGGCCCCCTACAATGAGCAGTTCTTC
>-|TRBV4-3|-|TRBJ1-2
CASSQVRGYGYTF
TGCGCCAGCAGCCAAGTCAGGGGCTATGGCTACACCTTC
>-|TRBV28|-|TRBJ1-1
CASTNRVRAFF
TGTGCCAGCACCAACAGGGTGAGGGCTTTCTTT
>-|TRBV6-6|-|TRBJ2-1
CASITSGFKNYNEQFF
TGTGCCAGCATCACCTCCGGGTTTAAAAACTACAATGAGCAGTTCTTC
>-|TRBV2|-|TRBJ1-6
CASRFDRYNSPLHF
TGTGCCAGCAGATTTGACAGGTATAATTCACCCCTCCACTTT
>TRBD2|TRBV28|few|TRBJ2-3
CASSVIFLAGTSTDTQYF
TGTGCCAGCAGTGTTATATTCCTAGCGGGTACTAGCACAGATACGCAGTATTTT
>-|TRBV18|once|TRBJ2-5
CASSRGQETQYF
TGTGCCAGCTCCCGGGGTCAAGAGACCCAGTACTTC
>-|TRBV10-1|-|TRBJ2-3
CASNGVALGLSIDTDTQYF
TGCGCCAGCAACGGGGTCGCCCTGGGACTCTCAATTGACACAGATACGCAGTATTTT
>-|TRBV11-2|few|TRBJ2-2
CADSRGINTGELFF
TGTGCGGATTCCCGGGGGATTAACACCGGGGAGCTGTTTTTT
>-|TRBV7-9|-|TRBJ1-1
CSSQELRNTEAFF
TGTTCCAGCCAGGAACTTAGGAACACTGAAGCTTTCTTT
>TRBD1|TRBV5-1|-|TRBJ1-1
CASSGGQANTEAFF
TGCGCCAGCAGCGGGGGACAGGCGAACACTGAAGCTTTCTTT
>-|TRBV11-2|few|TRBJ1-4
CASSLDSWGGEKLFF
TGTGCCAGCAGCCTCGACAGTTGGGGGGGGGAAAAACTGTTTTTT
>TRBD1|TRBV9|-|TRBJ1-1
CASSVAPGQGPEAFF
TGTGCCAGCAGCGTAGCGCCGGGACAGGGGCCTGAAGCTTTCTTT
>-|TRBV6-5|-|TRBJ2-7
CASRKQGDIRNEQYF
TGTGCCAGCAGAAAACAGGGTGATATAAGAAACGAGCAGTACTTC
>-|TRBV7-9|-|TRBJ1-5
CASGGGGDRNQPQHF
TGTGCCAGCGGGGGAGGAGGCGATCGCAATCAGCCCCAGCATTTT
>-|TRBV5-1|-|TRBJ2-7
CASSLYGSDSYEQYF
TGCGCCAGCAGCTTGTATGGTAGCGACTCCTACGAGCAGTACTTC
>-|TRBV14|-|TRBJ2-7
CASRATLRGEQYF
TGTGCCAGCAGAGCCACGTTAAGGGGGGAGCAGTACTTC
>-|TRBV7-2|few|TRBJ1-1
CASSFGQGGTEAFF
TGTGCCAGCAGCTTTGGGCAGGGAGGGACTGAAGCTTTCTTT
>-|TRBV7-9|-|TRBJ2-1
CASSSPGQKNNEQFF
TGTGCCAGCAGCTCACCGGGACAAAAAAACAATGAGCAGTTCTTC
>-|TRBV9|few|TRBJ2-7
CASSTGQSYEQYF
TGTGCCAGCAGCACGGGACAATCCTACGAGCAGTACTTC
>TRBD1|TRBV18|-|TRBJ2-1
CASSPILMSGTGNEQFF
TGTGCCAGCTCACCAATTCTGATGTCCGGGACAGGGAATGAGCAGTTCTTC
>-|TRBV27|few|TRBJ1-5
CASSSRQAVEPQHF
TGTGCCAGCAGTTCCCGACAGGCGGTCGAGCCCCAGCATTTT
>TRBD1|TRBV29-1|-|TRBJ2-3
CSVDPTGVRGDTQYF
TGCAGCGTTGACCCGACAGGGGTTAGGGGAGATACGCAGTATTTT
>TRBD1|TRBV11-2|-|TRBJ2-7
CASSFAGTGGYEQYF
TGTGCCAGCAGCTTCGCTGGGACAGGGGGCTACGAGCAGTACTTC